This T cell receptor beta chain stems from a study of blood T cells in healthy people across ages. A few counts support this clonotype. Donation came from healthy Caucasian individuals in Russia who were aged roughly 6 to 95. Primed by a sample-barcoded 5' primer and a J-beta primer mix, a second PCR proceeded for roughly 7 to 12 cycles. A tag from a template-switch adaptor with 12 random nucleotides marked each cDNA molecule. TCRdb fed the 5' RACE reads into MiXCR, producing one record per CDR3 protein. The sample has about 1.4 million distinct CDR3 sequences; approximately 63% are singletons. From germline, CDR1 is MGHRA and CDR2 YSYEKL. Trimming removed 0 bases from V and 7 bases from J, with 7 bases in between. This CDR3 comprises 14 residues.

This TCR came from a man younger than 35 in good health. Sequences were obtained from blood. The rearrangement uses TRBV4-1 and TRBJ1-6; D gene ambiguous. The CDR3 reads CASSQDTLNSPLHF. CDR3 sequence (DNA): TGCGCCAGCAGCCAAGATACGCTGAATTCACCCCTCCACTTT.